The 11 T cell receptor beta chains reported below all come from one sample, sequenced in a study of blood T cell repertoires in COVID-19. Method: immunoSEQ multiplex PCR; TCRdb's copy keeps in-frame clones and lacks some. The sample yields roughly 330,000 clones, roughly 90% seen once. The sequenced sample consisted of peripheral blood. The receptor source for this set is a man younger than 35 who had recovered from COVID-19.

The chain is built from TRBV6-1 and TRBJ2-2; the D is unclear. Germline V gene data show CDR1 as MNHNS and CDR2 as SASEGT. This CDR3 region has 15 residues. Trimming left V 2 bases short and J 2 bases short, with 9 bases between. The CDR3 here is CASSEFPGNTGELFF. The CDR3 nucleotides are TGTGCCAGCAGTGAATTTCCAGGAAACACCGGGGAGCTGTTTTTT.

The J gene is TRBJ1-1, the V gene TRBV23-1, with 8 bases identical to TRBD1. TRBV23-1 is an ORF, with its function uncertain. V was clipped by 3 bases and J by 6 bases; unmatched bases: 12. The CDR3 is 16 residues long. The CDR3 DNA reads TGCGCCAGCAGTCAGTACCCCCGGGACAGGTCCCCTGAAGCTTTCTTT. Translation gives CASSQYPRDRSPEAFF.

The rearrangement joins TRBV19 to TRBJ1-2, with D unresolved. The germline V gene encodes CDR1 LNHDA and CDR2 SQIVND (reference sequence). This CDR3 comprises 13 residues. The V and J ends lost 10 bases and 7 bases respectively, with 19 bases between them. This CDR3 is CATDSTGMGGYTF. The CDR3 nucleotides are TGTGCCACCGACTCCACGGGAATGGGTGGCTACACCTTC.

The chain links TRBV2 to TRBJ1-6; a possible D gene is TRBD1 (5 bases). V dropped 8 bases and J dropped 10 bases, with 15 bases sitting between them. The CDR3 length is 13 residues. From germline, CDR1 is SNHLY and CDR2 FYNNEI. The CDR3 sequence: CASRRGGGSPLHF. The DNA for the CDR3 is TGTGCCAGCCGCCGGGGGGGTGGGTCACCCCTCCACTTT.

This sequence joins TRBV5-4 and TRBJ2-7, with 9 bases aligning to TRBD2. J lost 5 bases, V lost 0 bases, and 6 bases had no gene match. CDR1 is SGHNT and CDR2 is YYREEE in the germline V gene (reference sequence). CDR3 length: 15 amino acids. The CDR3 loop reads CASSLAAGGVNEQYF. The DNA for the CDR3 is TGTGCCAGCAGCTTGGCGGCGGGAGGGGTCAACGAGCAGTACTTC.

This clone was seen only once. The CDR3 is CASGTSGDNEQFF. CDR3 coding DNA: TGCGCCAGCGGGACTAGCGGGGACAATGAGCAGTTCTTC. The chain is built from TRBV5-1 and TRBJ2-1, with TRBD2 matching over 13 bases. V was clipped by 7 bases and J by 5 bases; unmatched bases: 0. Germline loops: CDR1 SGHRS, CDR2 YFSETQ. This CDR3 spans 13 amino acids.

The chain joins TRBV7-9 to TRBJ2-3; possibly TRBD1 for D (6 bases). There are 15 residues in the CDR3. CDR1 is SEHNR, CDR2 FQNEAQ, per germline (reference sequence). Trimming took off 5 bases at V and 4 bases at J, with 16 bases between the two ends. The chain's CDR3 is CASSDPGHIPDTQYF. The DNA of the CDR3 is TGTGCCAGCAGCGATCCGGGACATATTCCAGATACGCAGTATTTT. Together with reference TRBV7-9 and TRBJ2-3, the CDR3 gives the full variable domain: DTGVSQNPRHKITKRGQNVTFRCDPISEHNRLYWYRQTLGQGPEFLTYFQNEAQLEKSRLLSDRFSAERPKGSFSTLEIQRTEQGDSAMYLCASSDPGHIPDTQYFGPGTRLTVL.

The chain employs TRBV19 and TRBJ1-1; D may be TRBD1 (6 bases). The CDR3 extends over 12 amino acids. Germline CDR1 reads LNHDA; CDR2 reads SQIVND (reference sequence). Trimming shortened V by 4 bases and J by 6 bases, and 9 bases separated the two germline ends. The CDR3 bases are TGTGCCAGTAGTACAACAGGGCCTGAAGCTTTCTTT. Encoded protein: CASSTTGPEAFF.

The sample holds one count of this clone. This chain connects TRBV5-5 to TRBJ2-7; D gene unclear. Germline V lookup: CDR1 SGHKS, CDR2 YYEKEE (reference sequence). V dropped 0 bases and J dropped 2 bases, with 12 bases sitting between them. This CDR3 region has 15 residues. CDR3 in amino acids: CASSLEAEPAYEQYF. The CDR3 DNA reads as TGTGCCAGCAGCTTGGAGGCGGAGCCGGCCTACGAGCAGTACTTC.

V gene TRBV6-5 combines with J gene TRBJ1-2; possible D gene TRBD1, 6 bases. The V gene's germline CDR1 is MNHEY and CDR2 SVGAGI. The CDR3 extends over 14 amino acids. The V end was cut by 5 bases, the J end by 4 bases, with 14 bases between. The CDR3 protein is CASSTQQGFYGYTF. DNA for the CDR3: TGTGCCAGCAGTACACAACAGGGTTTCTATGGCTACACCTTC.

The chain employs TRBV7-2 and TRBJ2-5, with D tentatively TRBD2 (5 bases). V lost 5 bases and J lost 7, with 20 bases in between. The length of the CDR3 is 15 residues. The germline V gene has CDR1 SGHTA and CDR2 FQGNSA. The CDR3 is CASSPPGGVVGTQYF. The DNA for the CDR3 is TGTGCCAGCAGCCCCCCAGGAGGCGTGGTAGGGACCCAGTACTTC.